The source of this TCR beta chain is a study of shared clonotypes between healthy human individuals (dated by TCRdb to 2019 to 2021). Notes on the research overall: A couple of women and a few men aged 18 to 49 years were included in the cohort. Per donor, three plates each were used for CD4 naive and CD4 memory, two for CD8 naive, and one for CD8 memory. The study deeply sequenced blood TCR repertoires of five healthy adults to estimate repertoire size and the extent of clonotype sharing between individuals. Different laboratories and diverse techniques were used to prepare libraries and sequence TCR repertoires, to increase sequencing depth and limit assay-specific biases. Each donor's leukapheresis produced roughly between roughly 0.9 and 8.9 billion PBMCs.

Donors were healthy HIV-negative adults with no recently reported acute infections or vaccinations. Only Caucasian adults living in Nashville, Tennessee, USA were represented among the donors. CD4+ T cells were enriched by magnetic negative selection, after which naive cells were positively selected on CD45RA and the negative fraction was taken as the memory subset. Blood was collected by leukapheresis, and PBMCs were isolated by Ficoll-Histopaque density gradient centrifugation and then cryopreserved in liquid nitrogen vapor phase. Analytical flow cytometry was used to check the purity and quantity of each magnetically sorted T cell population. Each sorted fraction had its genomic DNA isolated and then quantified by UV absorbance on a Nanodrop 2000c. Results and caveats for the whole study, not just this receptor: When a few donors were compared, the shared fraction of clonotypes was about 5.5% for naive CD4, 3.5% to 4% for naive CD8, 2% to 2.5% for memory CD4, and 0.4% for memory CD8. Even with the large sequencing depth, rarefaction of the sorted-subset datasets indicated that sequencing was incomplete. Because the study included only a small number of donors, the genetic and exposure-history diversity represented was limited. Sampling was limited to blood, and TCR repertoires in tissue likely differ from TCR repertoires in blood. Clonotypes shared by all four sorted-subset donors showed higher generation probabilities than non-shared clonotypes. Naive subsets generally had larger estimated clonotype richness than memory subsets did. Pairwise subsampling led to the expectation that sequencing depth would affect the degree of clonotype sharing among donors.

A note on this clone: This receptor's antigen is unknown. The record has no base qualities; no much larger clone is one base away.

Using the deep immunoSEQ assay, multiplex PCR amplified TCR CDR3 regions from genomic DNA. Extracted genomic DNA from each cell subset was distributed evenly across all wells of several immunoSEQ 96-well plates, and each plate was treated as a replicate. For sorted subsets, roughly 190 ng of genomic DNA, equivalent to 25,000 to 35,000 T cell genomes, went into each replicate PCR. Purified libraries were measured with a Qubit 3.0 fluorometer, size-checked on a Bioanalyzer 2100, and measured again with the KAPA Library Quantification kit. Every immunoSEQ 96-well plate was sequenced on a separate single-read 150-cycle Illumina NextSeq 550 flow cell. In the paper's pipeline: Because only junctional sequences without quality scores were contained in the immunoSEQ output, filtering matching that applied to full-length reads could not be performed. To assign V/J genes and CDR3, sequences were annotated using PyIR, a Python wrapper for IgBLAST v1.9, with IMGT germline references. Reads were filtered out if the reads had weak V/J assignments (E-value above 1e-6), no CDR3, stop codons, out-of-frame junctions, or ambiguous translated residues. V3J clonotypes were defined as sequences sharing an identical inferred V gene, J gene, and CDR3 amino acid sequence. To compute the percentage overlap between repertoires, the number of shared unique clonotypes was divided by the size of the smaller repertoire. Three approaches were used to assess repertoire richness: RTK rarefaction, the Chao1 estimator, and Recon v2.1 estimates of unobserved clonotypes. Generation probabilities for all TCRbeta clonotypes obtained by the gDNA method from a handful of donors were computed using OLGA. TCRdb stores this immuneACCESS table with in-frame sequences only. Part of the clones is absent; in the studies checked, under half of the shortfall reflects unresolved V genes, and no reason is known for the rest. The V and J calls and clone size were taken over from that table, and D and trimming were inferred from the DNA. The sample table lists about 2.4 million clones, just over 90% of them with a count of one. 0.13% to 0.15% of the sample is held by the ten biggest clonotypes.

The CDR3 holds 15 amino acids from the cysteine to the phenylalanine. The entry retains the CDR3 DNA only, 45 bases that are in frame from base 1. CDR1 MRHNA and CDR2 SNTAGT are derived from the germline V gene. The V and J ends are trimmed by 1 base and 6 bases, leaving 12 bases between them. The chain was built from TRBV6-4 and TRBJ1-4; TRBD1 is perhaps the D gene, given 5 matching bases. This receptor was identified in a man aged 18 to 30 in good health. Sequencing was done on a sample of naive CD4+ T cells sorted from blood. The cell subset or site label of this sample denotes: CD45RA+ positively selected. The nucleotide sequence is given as TGTGCCAGCAGTGACTGGGGGAGCTCTGATGAAAAACTGTTTTTT. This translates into CASSDWGSSDEKLFF.